This T cell receptor beta chain appears in the sequencing data of a study of blood T cell repertoires in COVID-19. V shed 0 bases, J shed 8 bases, and the junction held 8 bases outside the gene matches. The germline V gene encodes CDR1 SGHRS and CDR2 YFSETQ. The CDR3 length is 16 residues. Clones were sequenced by immunoSEQ multiplex PCR, and TCRdb holds only the in-frame ones, with some missing. The table lists 88,000 or so clones, 85% of them singletons. This receptor was obtained from a man in his fifties or sixties with acute or convalescent COVID-19. The chain recombines TRBV5-1 with TRBJ1-4; 9 bases align to TRBD1. The sequencing input was peripheral blood. CDR3 nucleotide sequence: TGCGCCAGCAGCTTGGGGCCGGGACAGGGAGGGGAAAAACTGTTTTTT. Translating gives CASSLGPGQGGEKLFF.